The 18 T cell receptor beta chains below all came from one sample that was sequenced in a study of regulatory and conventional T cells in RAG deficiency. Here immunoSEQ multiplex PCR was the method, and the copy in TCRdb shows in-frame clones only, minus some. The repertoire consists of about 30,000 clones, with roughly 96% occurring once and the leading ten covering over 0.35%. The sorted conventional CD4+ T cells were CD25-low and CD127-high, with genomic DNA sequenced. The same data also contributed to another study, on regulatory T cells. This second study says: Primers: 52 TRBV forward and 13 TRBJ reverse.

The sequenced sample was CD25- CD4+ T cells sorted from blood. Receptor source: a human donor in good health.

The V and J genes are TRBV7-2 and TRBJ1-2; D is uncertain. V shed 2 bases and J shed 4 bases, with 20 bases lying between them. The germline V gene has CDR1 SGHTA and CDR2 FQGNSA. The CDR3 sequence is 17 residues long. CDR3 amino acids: CASSLSADNRLTYGYTF. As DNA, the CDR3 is TGTGCCAGCAGCTTATCGGCGGATAACAGACTAACCTATGGCTACACCTTC.

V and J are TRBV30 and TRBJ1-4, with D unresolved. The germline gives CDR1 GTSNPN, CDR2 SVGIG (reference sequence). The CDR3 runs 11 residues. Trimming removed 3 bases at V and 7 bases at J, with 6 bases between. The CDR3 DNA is TGTGCCTGGAGGAGTGCTGAAAAACTGTTTTTT. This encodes CAWRSAEKLFF.

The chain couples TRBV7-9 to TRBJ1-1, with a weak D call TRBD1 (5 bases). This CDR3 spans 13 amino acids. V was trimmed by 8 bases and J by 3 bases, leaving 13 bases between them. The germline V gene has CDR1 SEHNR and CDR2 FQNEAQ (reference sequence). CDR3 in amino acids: CASRQGGDTEAFF. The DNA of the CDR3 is TGTGCCAGCCGTCAGGGTGGTGACACTGAAGCTTTCTTT.

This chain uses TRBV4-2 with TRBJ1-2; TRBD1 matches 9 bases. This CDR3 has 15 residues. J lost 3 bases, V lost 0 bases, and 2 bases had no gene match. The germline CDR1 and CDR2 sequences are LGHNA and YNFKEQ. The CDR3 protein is CASSQDDRGDYGYTF. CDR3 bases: TGTGCCAGCAGCCAAGATGACAGGGGGGACTATGGCTACACCTTC.

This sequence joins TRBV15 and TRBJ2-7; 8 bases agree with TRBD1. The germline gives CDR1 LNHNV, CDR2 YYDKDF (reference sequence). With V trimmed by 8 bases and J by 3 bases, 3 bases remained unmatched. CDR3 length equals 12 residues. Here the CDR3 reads CATPTGDYEQYF. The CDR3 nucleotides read TGTGCCACCCCGACAGGGGACTACGAGCAGTACTTC. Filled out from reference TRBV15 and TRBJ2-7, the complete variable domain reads DAMVIQNPRYQVTQFGKPVTLSCSQTLNHNVMYWYQQKSSQAPKLLFHYYDKDFNNEADTPDNFQSRRPNTSFCFLDIRSPGLGDTAMYLCATPTGDYEQYFGPGTRLTVT.

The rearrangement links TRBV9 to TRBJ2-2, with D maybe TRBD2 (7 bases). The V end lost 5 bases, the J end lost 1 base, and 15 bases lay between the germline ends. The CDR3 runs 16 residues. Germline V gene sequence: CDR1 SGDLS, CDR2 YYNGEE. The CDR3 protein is CASSSGASGNTGELFF. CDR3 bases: TGTGCCAGCAGTTCGGGGGCTAGCGGGAACACCGGGGAGCTGTTTTTT.

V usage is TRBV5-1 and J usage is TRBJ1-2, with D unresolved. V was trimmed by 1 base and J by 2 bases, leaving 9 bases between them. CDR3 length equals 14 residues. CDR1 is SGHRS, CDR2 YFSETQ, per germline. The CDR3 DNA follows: TGCGCCAGCAGCTTGAGATTAGTGAACTATGGCTACACCTTC. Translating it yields CASSLRLVNYGYTF.

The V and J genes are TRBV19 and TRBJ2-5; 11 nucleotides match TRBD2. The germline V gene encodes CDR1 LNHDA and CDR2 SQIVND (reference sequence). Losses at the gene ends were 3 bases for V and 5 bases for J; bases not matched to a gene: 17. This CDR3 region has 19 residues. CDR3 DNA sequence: TGTGCCAGTAGTATTCGCACTAGCGGGAGCATTCGGCGTCCCGAGACCCAGTACTTC. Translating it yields CASSIRTSGSIRRPETQYF.

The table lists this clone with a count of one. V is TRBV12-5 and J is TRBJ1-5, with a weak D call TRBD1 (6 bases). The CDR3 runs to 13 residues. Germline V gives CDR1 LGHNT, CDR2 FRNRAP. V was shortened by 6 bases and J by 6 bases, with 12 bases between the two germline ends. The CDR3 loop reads CASGTGHGQPQHF. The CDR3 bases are TGTGCTAGTGGCACAGGGCACGGTCAGCCCCAGCATTTT. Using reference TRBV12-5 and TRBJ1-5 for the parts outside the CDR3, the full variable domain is DARVTQTPRHKVTEMGQEVTMRCQPILGHNTVFWYRQTMMQGLELLAYFRNRAPLDDSGMPKDRFSAEMPDATLATLKIQPSEPRDSAVYFCASGTGHGQPQHFGDGTRLSIL.

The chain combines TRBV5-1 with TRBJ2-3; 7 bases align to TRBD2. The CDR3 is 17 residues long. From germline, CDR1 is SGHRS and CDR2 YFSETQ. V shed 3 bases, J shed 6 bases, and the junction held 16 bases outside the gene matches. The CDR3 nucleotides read TGCGCCAGCAGCTACGATAGACTAGCTCTGGGAGGGGATACGCAGTATTTT. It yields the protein CASSYDRLALGGDTQYF.

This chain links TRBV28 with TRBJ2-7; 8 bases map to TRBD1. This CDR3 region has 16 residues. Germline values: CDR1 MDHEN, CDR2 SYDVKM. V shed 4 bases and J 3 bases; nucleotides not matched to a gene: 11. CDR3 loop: CASSWYPSTGGYEQYF. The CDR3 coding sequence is TGTGCCAGCAGTTGGTACCCTTCCACAGGGGGCTACGAGCAGTACTTC.

The CDR3 here is CASSLHRLGMDTIYF. CDR3 nucleotide sequence: TGTGCCAGCAGCCTCCACAGGCTTGGTATGGACACCATATATTTT. The chain links TRBV9 to TRBJ1-3, with D perhaps matching TRBD1 (5 bases). Trimming removed 4 bases at V and 8 bases at J, with 19 bases between. The CDR3 runs to 15 residues. Looked up from germline, CDR1 is SGDLS and CDR2 is YYNGEE.

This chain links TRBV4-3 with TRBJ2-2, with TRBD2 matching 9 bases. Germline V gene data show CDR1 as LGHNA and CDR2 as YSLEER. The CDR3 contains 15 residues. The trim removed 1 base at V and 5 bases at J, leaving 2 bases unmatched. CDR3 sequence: CASSQVAGGTGELFF. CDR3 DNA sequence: TGCGCCAGCAGCCAAGTTGCGGGAGGGACCGGGGAGCTGTTTTTT.

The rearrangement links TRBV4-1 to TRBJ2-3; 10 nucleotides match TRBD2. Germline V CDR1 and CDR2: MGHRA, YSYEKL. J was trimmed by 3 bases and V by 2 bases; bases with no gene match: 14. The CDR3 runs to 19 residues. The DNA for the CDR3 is TGCGCCAGCAGCCAACCAGCGGGGGGGACCCGCGGACCAACAGATACGCAGTATTTT. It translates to CASSQPAGGTRGPTDTQYF.

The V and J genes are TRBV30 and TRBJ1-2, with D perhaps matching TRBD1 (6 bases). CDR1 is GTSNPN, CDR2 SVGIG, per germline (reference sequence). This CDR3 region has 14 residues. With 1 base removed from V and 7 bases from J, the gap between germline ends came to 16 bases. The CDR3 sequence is CAWSDRVSVRGYTF. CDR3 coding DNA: TGTGCCTGGAGTGACAGGGTATCGGTTCGTGGCTACACCTTC.

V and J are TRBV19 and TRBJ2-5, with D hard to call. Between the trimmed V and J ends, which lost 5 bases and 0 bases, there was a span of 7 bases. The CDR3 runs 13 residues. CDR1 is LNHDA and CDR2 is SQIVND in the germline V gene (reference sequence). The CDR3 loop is CASSLAYQETQYF. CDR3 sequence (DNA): TGTGCCAGTAGTTTAGCCTACCAAGAGACCCAGTACTTC.

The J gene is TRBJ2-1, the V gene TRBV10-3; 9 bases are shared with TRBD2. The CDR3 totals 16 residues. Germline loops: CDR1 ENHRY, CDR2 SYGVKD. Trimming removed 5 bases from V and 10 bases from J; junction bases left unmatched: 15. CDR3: CAISLTSGWPQAEQFF. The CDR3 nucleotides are TGTGCCATCAGTTTAACTAGCGGGTGGCCTCAAGCGGAGCAGTTCTTC.

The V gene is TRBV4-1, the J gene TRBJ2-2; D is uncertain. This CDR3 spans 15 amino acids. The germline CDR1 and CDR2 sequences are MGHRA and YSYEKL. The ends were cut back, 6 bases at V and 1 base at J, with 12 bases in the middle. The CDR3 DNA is TGCGCCAGCAGGCGAGGTCAGCTGAACACCGGGGAGCTGTTTTTT. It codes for CASRRGQLNTGELFF.